This T cell receptor (beta chain) derives from a study of T cell repertoires in cytomegalovirus infection. Study in general: Indications of both CMV infection and matching HLA type were provided by public TCR beta signatures.

MiXCR, run by TCRdb on the reads, gives a single entry per CDR3 protein. Of 300,000 to 450,000 distinct CDR3 sequences in the sample, roughly 18% were seen once. In regard to this clonotype: The germline gene is not matched at one end of the junction; a read error may be the cause.

Germline V gene sequence: CDR1 LNHDA, CDR2 SQIVND (reference sequence). The CDR3 extends over 16 amino acids. The TCR comes from a human donor in good health (CMV status not recorded). Some clones in this sample may be carry-over from other donors' samples. V gene TRBV19 combines with J gene TRBJ1-5; D may be TRBD1 (5 bases). Sequencing was carried out using PBMCs. The DNA of the CDR3 is TGTACCAGTAGTACCCGGGGGGGAATGAGCAATCAGCCCCAGCATTTT. Translated: CTSSTRGGMSNQPQHF.